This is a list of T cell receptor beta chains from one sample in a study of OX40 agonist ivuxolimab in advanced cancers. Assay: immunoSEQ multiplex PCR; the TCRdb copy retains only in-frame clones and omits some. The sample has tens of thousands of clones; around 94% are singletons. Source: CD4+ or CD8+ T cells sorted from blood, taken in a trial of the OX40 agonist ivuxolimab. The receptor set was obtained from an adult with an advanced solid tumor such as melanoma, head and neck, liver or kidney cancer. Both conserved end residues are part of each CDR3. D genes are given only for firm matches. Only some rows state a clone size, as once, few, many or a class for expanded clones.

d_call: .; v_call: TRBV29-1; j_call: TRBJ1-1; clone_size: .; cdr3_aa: CSVVQGTEAFF; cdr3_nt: TGCAGCGTTGTTCAGGGAACTGAAGCTTTCTTT
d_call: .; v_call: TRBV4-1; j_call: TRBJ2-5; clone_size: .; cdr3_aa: CASSPWQRETQYF; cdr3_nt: TGCGCCAGCAGCCCCTGGCAGAGGGAGACCCAGTACTTC
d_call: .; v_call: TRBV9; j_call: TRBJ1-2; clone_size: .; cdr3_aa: CASSLTPWTRYGYTF; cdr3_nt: TGTGCCAGCAGCCTGACCCCATGGACACGTTATGGCTACACCTTC
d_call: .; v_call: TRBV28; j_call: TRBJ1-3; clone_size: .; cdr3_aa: CASSPTGRTGDTIYF; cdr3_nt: TGTGCCAGCAGCCCAACTGGGCGGACGGGGGACACCATATATTTT
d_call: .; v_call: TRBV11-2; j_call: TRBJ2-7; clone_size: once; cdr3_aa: CASSLHRYSYEQYF; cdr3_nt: TGTGCCAGCAGCTTACACCGCTACTCCTACGAGCAGTACTTC
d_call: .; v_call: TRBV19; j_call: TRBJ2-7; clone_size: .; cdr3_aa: CASSFMPGTSYEQYF; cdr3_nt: TGTGCCAGTAGCTTCATGCCGGGGACCTCCTACGAGCAGTACTTC
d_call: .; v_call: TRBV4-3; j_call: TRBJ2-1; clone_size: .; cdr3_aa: CASSHEIGAVNPYNEQFF; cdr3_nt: TGCGCCAGCAGCCACGAGATAGGGGCAGTAAACCCCTACAATGAGCAGTTCTTC
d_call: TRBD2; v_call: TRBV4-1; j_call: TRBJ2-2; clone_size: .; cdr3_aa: CASSQVAGRGGELFF; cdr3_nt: TGCGCCAGCAGCCAGGTAGCGGGGAGAGGCGGGGAGCTGTTTTTT
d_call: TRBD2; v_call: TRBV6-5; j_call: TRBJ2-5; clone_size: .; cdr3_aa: CASSGRIAGQETQYF; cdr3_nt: TGTGCCAGCAGCGGCAGAATAGCGGGGCAAGAGACCCAGTACTTC
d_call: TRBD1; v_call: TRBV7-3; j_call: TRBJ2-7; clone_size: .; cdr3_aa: CASSLTPTGGEQYF; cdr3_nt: TGTGCCAGCAGCTTAACACCAACAGGGGGCGAGCAGTACTTC
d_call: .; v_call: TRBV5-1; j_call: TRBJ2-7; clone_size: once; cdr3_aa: CASSLADYEAYEQYF; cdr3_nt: TGCGCCAGCAGCTTGGCCGATTATGAGGCTTACGAGCAGTACTTC
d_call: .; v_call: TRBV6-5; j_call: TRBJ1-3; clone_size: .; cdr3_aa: CASSLGQPYSGNTIYF; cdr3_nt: TGTGCCAGCAGTTTAGGACAGCCTTACTCTGGAAACACCATATATTTT
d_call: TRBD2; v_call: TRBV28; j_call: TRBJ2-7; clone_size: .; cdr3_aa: CASSFGASGPYEQYF; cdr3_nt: TGTGCCAGCAGTTTCGGGGCTAGCGGTCCCTACGAGCAGTACTTC
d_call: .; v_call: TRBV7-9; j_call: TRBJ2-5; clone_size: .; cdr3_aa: CASSLVGQETQYF; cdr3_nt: TGTGCCAGCAGCTTAGTGGGCCAAGAGACCCAGTACTTC
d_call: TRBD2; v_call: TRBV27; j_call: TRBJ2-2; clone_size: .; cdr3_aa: CASSSGTRGLIGELFF; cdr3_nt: TGTGCCAGCAGTTCCGGGACTAGGGGTTTGATCGGGGAGCTGTTTTTT
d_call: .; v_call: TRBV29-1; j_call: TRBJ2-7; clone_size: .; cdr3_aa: CSVESASGSYEQYF; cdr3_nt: TGCAGCGTTGAGAGCGCTAGTGGGTCCTACGAGCAGTACTTC
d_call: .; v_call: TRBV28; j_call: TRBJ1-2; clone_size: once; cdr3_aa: CASSYGYGYTF; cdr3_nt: TGTGCCAGCAGTTATGGCTATGGCTACACCTTC
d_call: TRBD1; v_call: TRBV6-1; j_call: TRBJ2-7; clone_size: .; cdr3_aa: CASSERTGGYEQYF; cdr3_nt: TGTGCCAGCAGTGAACGGACAGGGGGATACGAGCAGTACTTC
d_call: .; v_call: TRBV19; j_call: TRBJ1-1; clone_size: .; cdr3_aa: CASSLGVGLGSEAFF; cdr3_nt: TGTGCCAGTAGTTTAGGGGTGGGGTTGGGCTCAGAAGCTTTCTTT
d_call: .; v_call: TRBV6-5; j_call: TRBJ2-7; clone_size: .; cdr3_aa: CASSTRHVHEQYF; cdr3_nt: TGTGCCAGCAGTACCCGCCACGTACACGAGCAGTACTTC